The following is a T cell receptor beta chain sequence with its context. The antigen remains undetermined. Per the germline V gene, CDR1 is LGHNT and CDR2 is FRNRAP. V gave up 2 bases and J gave up 6 bases, with 22 bases separating them. This CDR3 is 17 amino acids long. The second PCR ran roughly 6 to 11 cycles with a sample-barcoded 5' primer and J-beta primers. Per sample, CDR3-containing paired-end reads numbered at least 3 million. MiXCR was run by TCRdb on the 5' RACE reads, yielding one entry per CDR3 protein. The sample yields roughly 1,100,000 distinct CDR3 sequences, approximately 26% seen once. The data were obtained in a study of blood T cells in healthy people across ages. Findings and caveats of the study: The unsorted PBMCs prevented any conclusive comparison of naive versus antigen-experienced cells.

These data were also reused for a study on T cells of mothers and their children. That source reports: A slight, non-significant increase in overlap was found for related mother-child pairs relative to unrelated pairs.

The sequencing input was blood. This sequence was found in a girl aged 2 to 10 in good health. This sequence joins TRBV12-5 and TRBJ1-1, with a tentative D call TRBD1 (6 bases). The CDR3 DNA reads TGTGCTAGTGGTTTGTTTAGAGGCCCGAGGGGGGCGGCTGAAGCTTTCTTT. Amino acid sequence: CASGLFRGPRGAAEAFF.